These 17 T cell receptor beta chains originate from one sample sequenced in a study of blood T cell repertoires in COVID-19. Sequenced by immunoSEQ multiplex PCR; TCRdb stores in-frame clones only, minus some. Of about 53,000 clones in the sample, 90% are singletons; the top ten hold around 3.1%. The sample was peripheral blood. These receptors came from a human donor in a cohort sampled during active COVID-19.

The rearrangement joins TRBV5-1 to TRBJ1-5; D is possibly TRBD1 (6 bases). Trimming took 0 bases from V and 5 from J, leaving 12 bases between them. Germline CDR1 reads SGHRS; CDR2 reads YFSETQ. The CDR3 contains 15 residues. CDR3 loop: CASSLEAGADQPQHF. CDR3 sequence (DNA): TGCGCCAGCAGCTTGGAAGCAGGGGCAGATCAGCCCCAGCATTTT.

The chain employs TRBV2 and TRBJ1-2; D gene unclear. The CDR3 consists of 15 residues. The germline gives CDR1 SNHLY, CDR2 FYNNEI. V was cut by 2 bases and J by 2 bases, with 12 bases left in between. CDR3: CASSESRGANYGYTF. CDR3 nucleotide sequence: TGTGCCAGCAGTGAATCTCGGGGAGCCAACTATGGCTACACCTTC.

This sequence joins TRBV9 and TRBJ1-2; D is perhaps TRBD1 (5 bases). The CDR3 covers 15 residues. CDR1 is SGDLS and CDR2 is YYNGEE in the germline V gene. The germline V and J ends were trimmed by 3 bases and 4 bases, with 16 bases remaining between them. The CDR3 bases are TGTGCCAGCAGCGCCGCGGCAGGGTTATTCTATGGCTACACCTTC. Translated, it gives CASSAAAGLFYGYTF.

The V gene is TRBV11-3, the J gene TRBJ2-2, with a weak D call TRBD2 (6 bases). CDR1 and CDR2 from the germline V gene are SGHNT and YENEEA. Trimming cost V 3 bases and J 5 bases, with 22 bases left between them. The CDR3 spans 18 residues. The CDR3 DNA sequence: TGTGCCAGCAGCTTGGGAGGAAATGGGGCGGGACGGACCGGGGAGCTGTTTTTT. It yields the protein CASSLGGNGAGRTGELFF.

The rearrangement uses TRBV5-6 and TRBJ2-3; the D is unclear. The CDR3 is 13 amino acids. Trimming took 2 bases from V and 1 from J, leaving 5 bases between them. CDR1 and CDR2 (germline): SGHDT, YYEEEE. CDR3 in DNA: TGTGCCAGCAGCTTCCGGGGCACAGATACGCAGTATTTT. This gives the protein CASSFRGTDTQYF.

In this sample, this clone turned up once. CDR3 sequence: CSVEDPGLAEITQETQYF. CDR3 coding DNA: TGCAGCGTTGAAGATCCGGGACTAGCGGAAATAACGCAAGAGACCCAGTACTTC. The rearrangement uses TRBV29-1 and TRBJ2-5; TRBD2 aligns across 11 bases. The V gene end was trimmed by 0 bases and the J gene end by 2 bases; junction bases not matched to a gene: 11. CDR1 SQVTM and CDR2 ANQGSEA come from the germline V gene. CDR3 length equals 18 residues.

The V and J genes are TRBV6-2 or TRBV6-3 and TRBJ1-5; 8 bases fit TRBD1. Germline loops: CDR1 MNHEY, CDR2 SVGEGT. V lost 5 bases, J lost 4 bases, and 13 bases stayed unmatched. This CDR3 has 17 residues. The CDR3 nucleotides are TGTGCCAGCAGTGACAGGGGCCCCCCGTTCTCTAATCAGCCCCAGCATTTT. Its translation is CASSDRGPPFSNQPQHF.

The V gene is TRBV7-9, the J gene TRBJ2-3; the D gene is possibly TRBD1 (5 bases). The CDR3 length is 13 residues. From germline, CDR1 is SEHNR and CDR2 FQNEAQ (reference sequence). Trimming took 6 bases from V and 4 from J, leaving 11 bases between them. As DNA, the CDR3 is TGTGCCAGCAGGGGGCCGGGCCCAGATACGCAGTATTTT. Translating gives CASRGPGPDTQYF.

As to this clone: A much more abundant neighbour one base away suggests this may be a read error. DNA for the CDR3: TGTGCCAGCAGCCTTAACAGGGCCACTGAAGCTTTCTTT. Its translation is CASSLNRATEAFF. V gene TRBV7-8 combines with J gene TRBJ1-1, with a tentative D call TRBD1 (6 bases). V dropped 5 bases and J dropped 4 bases, with 11 bases sitting between them. The CDR3 has 13 amino acids. Germline values: CDR1 SGHVS, CDR2 FQNEAQ.

The chain uses TRBV29-1 and TRBJ2-3, with 7 bases identical to TRBD2. The CDR3 totals 16 residues. The V gene end was trimmed by 3 bases and the J gene end by 2 bases; junction bases not matched to a gene: 11. Germline V gives CDR1 SQVTM, CDR2 ANQGSEA. The CDR3 sequence is CSVDGLTSPDTDTQYF. The CDR3 nucleotides read TGCAGCGTTGATGGGCTGACTAGCCCCGACACAGATACGCAGTATTTT.

V gene TRBV5-1 combines with J gene TRBJ2-2; D may be TRBD1 (5 bases). The CDR3 sequence is 13 residues long. Trimming shortened V by 0 bases and J by 9 bases, and 9 bases separated the two germline ends. Germline V gene data show CDR1 as SGHRS and CDR2 as YFSETQ. CDR3 DNA sequence: TGCGCCAGCAGCTTGGAGGGGCCACGGGAGCTGTTTTTT. This encodes CASSLEGPRELFF.

This rearrangement joins TRBV6-5 to TRBJ1-6, with 8 nucleotides matching TRBD1. The CDR3 has 14 amino acids. V shed 7 bases, J shed 11 bases, and the junction held 10 bases outside the gene matches. CDR1 is MNHEY, CDR2 SVGAGI, per germline. For the CDR3, the DNA is TGTGCCAGCACCAAGGAAGGGACAGGAGCACCCCTCCACTTT. It yields the protein CASTKEGTGAPLHF.

A word on this clone: One junction end does not reproduce the germline sequence, and a read error may be involved. The chain couples TRBV6-2 or TRBV6-3 to TRBJ1-1, with a weak D call TRBD1 (6 bases). The CDR3 spans 14 residues. Germline V gene data show CDR1 as MNHEY and CDR2 as SVGEGT. The CDR3 sequence: CASSHSGGLTEAFF. The DNA for the CDR3 is TGTGCCAGCAGTCACTCTGGGGGCTTGACTGAAGCTTTCTTT.

The chain couples TRBV10-2 to TRBJ2-7; 7 nucleotides match TRBD1. J lost 4 bases, V lost 5 bases, and 11 bases had no gene match. Germline V gives CDR1 WSHSY, CDR2 SAAADI. This CDR3 is built from 15 residues. The CDR3 loop reads CASSKLEGAVYEQYV. CDR3 sequence (DNA): TGCGCCAGCAGTAAGCTAGAGGGGGCCGTATACGAGCAGTACGTC.

The V and J genes are TRBV15 and TRBJ2-2; TRBD2 might be the D (6 bases). The CDR3 length is 16 residues. V lost 2 bases to trimming and J lost 4 bases, with 14 bases between them. Germline CDR1 reads LNHNV; CDR2 reads YYDKDF (reference sequence). As DNA, the CDR3 is TGTGCCACCAGCAGACCCGGGACTGGACGCACCGGGGAGCTGTTTTTT. It codes for CATSRPGTGRTGELFF.

The chain has TRBV4-2 and TRBJ2-1; 12 nucleotides agree with TRBD2. There are 18 residues in the CDR3. Germline loops: CDR1 LGHNA, CDR2 YNFKEQ. V trimming: 0 bases; J trimming: 6 bases; junction bases outside the gene matches: 9. The CDR3 nucleotides are TGTGCCAGCAGCCAAGAATCCCTCCTAGCGGGGGGGCCCAATGAGCAGTTCTTC. As protein: CASSQESLLAGGPNEQFF.

The chain couples TRBV5-5 to TRBJ1-6, with D uncertain. V lost 1 base and J 6 bases, leaving 11 bases between the germline ends. Germline values: CDR1 SGHKS, CDR2 YYEKEE (reference sequence). The CDR3 runs 15 residues. The CDR3 bases are TGTGCCAGCAGCTTGATTCTACAGCCTAATTCACCCCTCCACTTT. Amino acids: CASSLILQPNSPLHF.